The clone carrying this TCR beta chain was observed a single time. This sample is part of a study of blood T cell repertoires in COVID-19. V was cut by 6 bases and J by 4 bases, with 25 bases left in between. CDR1 SGHKS and CDR2 YYEKEE come from the germline V gene (reference sequence). The CDR3 sequence is 18 residues long. In the original analysis: Estimation of nucleated cell counts was performed using reference gene primer amplification. TCRdb keeps only in-frame clones here, not all; method: immunoSEQ multiplex PCR. The V and J calls and the clone size are those of that table, but D and trimming were determined from the DNA. The sample has 200,000 to 250,000 clones; around 88% are singletons.

The chain recombines TRBV5-5 with TRBJ2-2; tentative D call: TRBD2 (7 bases). This sequence originates from a man aged 80 or over with acute or convalescent COVID-19. Sample: peripheral blood. CDR3 sequence (DNA): TGTGCCAGCACCCTAAGGGCTCAGGGGCGGGAGCGCACCGGGGAGCTGTTTTTT. Protein product: CASTLRAQGRERTGELFF. Supplemented by reference TRBV5-5 and TRBJ2-2, the full variable domain reads DAGVTQSPTHLIKTRGQQVTLRCSPISGHKSVSWYQQVLGQGPQFIFQYYEKEERGRGNFPDRFSARQFPNYSSELNVNALLLGDSALYLCASTLRAQGRERTGELFFGEGSRLTVL.